This T cell receptor (beta chain) was found in a study of tumor-infiltrating lymphocytes in primary liver carcinoma. For the study at large: Spanning 4.2 to 10 cm, the tumors were T1-T3 N0M0. Roughly 3.65 to 8 million productive TCRbeta reads came from each sample, comparable across tissue types.

Out of unsorted whole blood came the blood RNA, and germline DNA was extracted as well. An approximately 4-milliliter peripheral blood sample was collected before surgery. A constant-region primer primed TCR beta cDNA synthesis from about 550 ng of total RNA. For TCR beta, libraries were produced by three nested multiplex PCR rounds using slightly modified ARM-PCR. Rounds one and two of PCR, each of about 10 cycles, were primed with TRBV1-TRBV30 forward primers and a C-beta reverse primer. TCRdb fed the multiplex PCR reads into MiXCR, producing one record per CDR3 protein. The data hold around 170,000 distinct CDR3 sequences, with roughly three fifths observed a single time. The CDR3 loop spans 14 amino acids. The V segment lost 4 bases and the J segment 3 bases; nucleotides outside the gene matches: 1. Germline-derived CDR1 and CDR2 are SGHDT and YYEEEE. Study results and limitations: Lower overlap was observed for tumor-adjacent and tumor-blood pairs relative to tumor region pairs.

Details on this clonotype: As yet, its antigen is unknown.

This TCR was recovered from a man in his forties with primary liver carcinoma and hepatitis B virus infection. Sequencing input: peripheral blood. The genes are TRBV5-6 and TRBJ1-6, with TRBD1 matching 7 bases. The CDR3 DNA reads TGTGCCAGCAGCCGGGACAGCTATAATTCACCCCTCCACTTT. This encodes CASSRDSYNSPLHF.